This note documents a single T cell receptor beta chain sequence. Reverse transcription of roughly 0.5 to 1 ug RNA was performed with random hexamers. The method of amplification for TCR beta CDR3 was immunoSEQ multiplex PCR, covering 54 Vbeta and 13 Jbeta. MiXCR was run by TCRdb on the immunoSEQ multiplex PCR reads, yielding one entry per CDR3 protein. The sample includes around 100,000 distinct CDR3 sequences, 95% of them seen just once. FACS enriched CD8+ TEMRA cells, while bulk CD8+ and CD4+ were negatively isolated. The data were taken from a study of CD8 T cells in Susac syndrome. On the study more broadly: Within the sequenced group of Susac syndrome patients, five or six showed active disease and roughly 8 were in remission. At the time their blood was drawn, patients with Susac syndrome were either therapy-naive, on corticosteroids (with some of them also receiving intravenous immunoglobulin), or on intravenous immunoglobulin alone.

Unmatched junction bases numbered 13, after V lost 7 bases and J lost 7 bases. The CDR3 is 16 amino acids. This chain uses TRBV12-3 or TRBV12-4 with TRBJ2-2; 9 bases are a match to TRBD2. The clonotype originates from a human donor with Susac syndrome. Sequenced material: CD8+ T cells from PBMCs. The CDR3 region is CASTHGSSGVSGELFF. The DNA for the CDR3 is TGTGCCAGCACCCATGGGTCTAGCGGGGTTAGCGGGGAGCTGTTTTTT.